This is a list of T cell receptor beta chains from one sample in a study of shared clonotypes between healthy human individuals. The method was immunoSEQ multiplex PCR; TCRdb's version includes in-frame clones alone and lacks a portion of them. The data contain about 2,500,000 clones, approximately 94% of them singletons. Sequenced sample: naive CD4+ T cells sorted from blood. All receptors come from a man between 18 and 35 years old in good health. Each CDR3 is given with its conserved first and last residue. Each record gives: CDR3 protein, CDR3 DNA, D gene, V gene, clone size, J gene. A D gene is named only where the DNA matches it firmly. Clone size is given for some rows only: seen once, a few or many times, or a class if the clone is expanded.

CATSRVKLAGAYNEQFF,TGTGCCACCAGCAGAGTAAAACTAGCGGGAGCTTACAATGAGCAGTTCTTC,TRBD2,TRBV15,-,TRBJ2-1
CASGPAYNEQFF,TGCGCCAGCGGGCCGGCATACAATGAGCAGTTCTTC,-,TRBV10-2,-,TRBJ2-1
CASSLRAGGGNTIYF,TGTGCCAGCAGCCTCCGGGCGGGGGGAGGAAACACCATATATTTT,-,TRBV7-2,-,TRBJ1-3
CAWSIGWEQPQHF,TGTGCCTGGAGTATCGGGTGGGAACAGCCCCAGCATTTT,-,TRBV30,few,TRBJ1-5
CASSVDLRTSGSMGRETQYF,TGTGCCAGCAGCGTAGATCTCAGGACTAGCGGGAGTATGGGGAGGGAGACCCAGTACTTC,TRBD2,TRBV9,-,TRBJ2-5
CASSLDRELYEQYF,TGCGCCAGCAGCTTGGACAGGGAGCTCTACGAGCAGTACTTC,-,TRBV5-1,-,TRBJ2-7
CASAGQGTGELFF,TGTGCCAGCGCAGGACAGGGGACCGGGGAGCTGTTTTTT,TRBD1,TRBV18,-,TRBJ2-2
CASSQVGQGPGELFF,TGTGCCAGCAGCCAAGTCGGGCAGGGTCCCGGGGAGCTGTTTTTT,-,TRBV14,-,TRBJ2-2
CAWQLRGTSSHEQYF,TGTGCCTGGCAGCTCCGCGGGACAAGTTCGCACGAGCAGTACTTC,-,TRBV30,-,TRBJ2-7
CASSHLIGGDGRGYTF,TGCGCCAGCAGCCACCTTATCGGGGGCGACGGGAGAGGCTACACCTTC,-,TRBV4-1,few,TRBJ1-2
CASSTLPGQQETQYF,TGCGCCAGCAGCACGCTACCGGGACAGCAAGAGACCCAGTACTTC,TRBD1,TRBV5-1,-,TRBJ2-5
CASRKGLAGENTEQFF,TGCGCCAGCAGAAAGGGACTAGCGGGAGAGAACACTGAGCAGTTCTTC,TRBD2,TRBV5-1,-,TRBJ2-1
CASSLTPAGGVELFF,TGTGCCAGCAGCTTGACCCCAGCGGGAGGTGTGGAGCTGTTTTTT,TRBD2,TRBV7-9,-,TRBJ2-2
CASRPTSGGLGEQFF,TGTGCCAGCAGGCCGACTAGCGGGGGACTAGGCGAGCAGTTCTTC,TRBD2,TRBV6-5,-,TRBJ2-1
CASSNQGSSGNTIYF,TGTGCCAGCAGCAATCAGGGGAGCTCTGGAAACACCATATATTTT,-,TRBV6-5,-,TRBJ1-3
CASGTGGAIGELFF,TGTGCCAGCGGGACAGGGGGGGCGATCGGGGAGCTGTTTTTT,TRBD1,TRBV6-6,-,TRBJ2-2
CASRSQGGWQHEQYF,TGTGCCAGCAGATCTCAAGGGGGGTGGCAGCACGAGCAGTACTTC,-,TRBV6-1,-,TRBJ2-7
CAIGPFGQDSYEQYF,TGTGCCATCGGTCCCTTCGGACAGGATTCCTACGAGCAGTACTTC,TRBD1,TRBV10-3,-,TRBJ2-7
CAWSVLASYNEQFF,TGTGCCTGGAGTGTACTAGCGAGCTACAATGAGCAGTTCTTC,TRBD2,TRBV30,-,TRBJ2-1
CASSLLSGSPLHF,TGTGCCAGCAGCTTACTTTCGGGTTCACCCCTCCACTTT,-,TRBV7-9,-,TRBJ1-6
CASSLLPRLAGAYEQYF,TGTGCCAGCAGTTTACTCCCTCGACTAGCGGGGGCCTACGAGCAGTACTTC,TRBD2,TRBV28,-,TRBJ2-7
CASSSGQGGTYEQYF,TGTGCCAGCAGCTCCGGACAGGGGGGGACCTACGAGCAGTACTTC,TRBD1,TRBV11-2,-,TRBJ2-7
CASSTLRTSGGYNEQFF,TGTGCCAGCAGCACCCTTCGGACTAGCGGGGGCTACAATGAGCAGTTCTTC,TRBD2,TRBV7-2,-,TRBJ2-1
CASSVAGTTGELFF,TGTGCCAGCAGCGTAGCGGGAACCACCGGGGAGCTGTTTTTT,-,TRBV9,-,TRBJ2-2
CAISEPFDNQPQHF,TGTGCCATCAGTGAGCCCTTTGACAATCAGCCCCAGCATTTT,-,TRBV10-3,few,TRBJ1-5
CAISARTGTDNEQFF,TGTGCCATCAGTGCCCGGACAGGGACCGACAATGAGCAGTTCTTC,TRBD1,TRBV10-3,-,TRBJ2-1
CASSPLLGPSSYNEQFF,TGTGCCAGCAGCCCTCTACTAGGTCCCAGCTCCTACAATGAGCAGTTCTTC,-,TRBV7-6,-,TRBJ2-1
CASSSQLDTQYF,TGTGCCAGCAGCTCTCAATTGGATACGCAGTATTTT,-,TRBV9,-,TRBJ2-3
CASSVLRTDNNQPQHF,TGTGCCAGCAGTGTCCTTCGGACAGATAACAATCAGCCCCAGCATTTT,-,TRBV2,few,TRBJ1-5
CASRPPGQGAYEQYF,TGTGCCAGCAGACCACCGGGACAGGGCGCCTACGAGCAGTACTTC,TRBD1,TRBV2,-,TRBJ2-7
CASSERPSGGSYEQYF,TGCGCCAGCAGTGAGCGGCCTAGCGGGGGCTCCTACGAGCAGTACTTC,TRBD2,TRBV10-1,once,TRBJ2-7
CASGTGPTEAFF,TGTGCCAGCGGCACAGGACCTACTGAAGCTTTCTTT,-,TRBV25-1,-,TRBJ1-1
CASSSGQWDYGYTF,TGTGCCAGTAGCTCGGGACAGTGGGACTATGGCTACACCTTC,TRBD1,TRBV19,-,TRBJ1-2
CASSLRWDTQYF,TGTGCCAGCAGCTTGCGGTGGGATACGCAGTATTTT,-,TRBV7-2,once,TRBJ2-3
CASSDGQQETQYF,TGCGCCAGCAGTGACGGACAGCAAGAGACCCAGTACTTC,-,TRBV10-1,-,TRBJ2-5
CARGDTNEKLFF,TGTGCCCGCGGGGACACTAATGAAAAACTGTTTTTT,-,TRBV30,-,TRBJ1-4
CASRGQLVSEQYF,TGTGCCAGCCGGGGACAGCTGGTGAGCGAGCAGTACTTC,TRBD1,TRBV28,-,TRBJ2-7
CASSFSGGQLQPQHF,TGTGCCAGCAGTTTTTCGGGAGGACAGCTTCAGCCCCAGCATTTT,-,TRBV28,-,TRBJ1-5
CASSERQGAKNEQFF,TGTGCCAGCAGTGAAAGGCAGGGGGCAAAGAATGAGCAGTTCTTC,TRBD1,TRBV2,-,TRBJ2-1
CASSQGSTSTDTQYF,TGCGCCAGCAGCCAAGGGTCGACTAGCACAGATACGCAGTATTTT,-,TRBV4-1,once,TRBJ2-3
CASNRVQETQYF,TGTGCCAGCAACCGGGTTCAAGAGACCCAGTACTTC,-,TRBV6-1,-,TRBJ2-5
CAISEGLAGGQETQYF,TGTGCCATCAGTGAGGGACTAGCGGGGGGGCAAGAGACCCAGTACTTC,TRBD2,TRBV10-3,few,TRBJ2-5
CATRAGPSYEQYF,TGTGCCACCAGAGCGGGACCTTCCTACGAGCAGTACTTC,TRBD2,TRBV19,-,TRBJ2-7
CASSVTAGGSSSTDTQYF,TGTGCCAGCAGCGTAACAGCGGGAGGCTCGAGTAGCACAGATACGCAGTATTTT,TRBD2,TRBV9,-,TRBJ2-3
CAWTRGSLQYNEQFF,TGTGCCTGGACCCGGGGCTCCCTCCAATACAATGAGCAGTTCTTC,-,TRBV30,-,TRBJ2-1
CAISHGTGYEKLFF,TGTGCCATCAGCCACGGGACAGGGTATGAAAAACTGTTTTTT,TRBD1,TRBV10-3,-,TRBJ1-4
CASGIAGVPDTQYF,TGTGCCAGCGGCATAGCGGGCGTCCCAGATACGCAGTATTTT,TRBD2,TRBV18,-,TRBJ2-3
CASRPPSGELFF,TGTGCCAGCAGGCCCCCCAGCGGGGAGCTGTTTTTT,-,TRBV7-8,-,TRBJ2-2
CATTGGSTSQETQYF,TGTGCCACCACAGGGGGGAGCACAAGCCAAGAGACCCAGTACTTC,TRBD1,TRBV10-3,-,TRBJ2-5
CASSEGTRARKGTDTQYF,TGTGCCAGCAGTGAAGGCACAAGAGCCCGAAAGGGGACAGATACGCAGTATTTT,-,TRBV2,-,TRBJ2-3
CASSEWGGRTDTQYF,TGTGCCAGCAGTGAATGGGGGGGACGCACAGATACGCAGTATTTT,TRBD2,TRBV25-1,-,TRBJ2-3
CASSSRATSGTGELFF,TGTGCCAGCAGCTCTCGGGCCACCTCGGGGACCGGGGAGCTGTTTTTT,-,TRBV7-8,-,TRBJ2-2
CASSLVGSTGELFF,TGCGCCAGCAGCTTGGTGGGGAGCACCGGGGAGCTGTTTTTT,-,TRBV5-1,once,TRBJ2-2
CASSLGQAYSTDTQYF,TGTGCCAGCAGCTTAGGACAGGCCTATAGCACAGATACGCAGTATTTT,-,TRBV11-3,once,TRBJ2-3
CASSWTGGTEAFF,TGTGCCAGTAGCTGGACAGGAGGCACTGAAGCTTTCTTT,TRBD1,TRBV19,-,TRBJ1-1